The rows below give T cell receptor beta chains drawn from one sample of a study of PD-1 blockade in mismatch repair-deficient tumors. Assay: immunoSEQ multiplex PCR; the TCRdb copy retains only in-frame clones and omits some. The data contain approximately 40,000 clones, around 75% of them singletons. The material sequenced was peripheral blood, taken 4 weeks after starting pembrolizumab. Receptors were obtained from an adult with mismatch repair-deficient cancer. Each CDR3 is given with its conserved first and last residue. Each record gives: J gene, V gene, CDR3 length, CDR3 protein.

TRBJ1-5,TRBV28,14,CASKQRHSNQPQHF
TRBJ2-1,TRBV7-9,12,CASSFPRNEQFF
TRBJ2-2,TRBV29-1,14,CSVEISGSTGELFF
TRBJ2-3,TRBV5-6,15,CASSPAGLAGGTQYF
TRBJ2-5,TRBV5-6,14,CASSLAGWEETQYF
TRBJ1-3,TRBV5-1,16,CASSLMGQASGNTIYF
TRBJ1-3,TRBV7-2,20,CASSLAGRAPFHFSGNTIYF
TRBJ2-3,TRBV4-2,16,CASSQEMGVGPDTQYF
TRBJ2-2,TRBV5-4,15,CASSLKGTRGGELFF
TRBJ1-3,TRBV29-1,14,CSGTGTDSGNTIYF
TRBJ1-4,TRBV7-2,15,CASSGAGTGNEKLFF
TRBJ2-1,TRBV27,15,CASEPGHGKHYEQFF
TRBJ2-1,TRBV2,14,CANSQGAIGDEQFF
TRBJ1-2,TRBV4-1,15,CASSQDIAGRYGYTF
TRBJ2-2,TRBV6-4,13,CASRTGEAGELFF
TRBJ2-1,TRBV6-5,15,CASRASGTGDNEQFF
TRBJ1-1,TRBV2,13,CASSKPLNTEAFF
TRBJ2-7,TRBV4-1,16,CASSPSPGLRLYEQYF
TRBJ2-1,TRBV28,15,CASSSLDRSYNEQFF
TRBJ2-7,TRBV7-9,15,CASSARDTSTYEQYF
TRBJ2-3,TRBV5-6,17,CASSLVAREVYTDTQYF
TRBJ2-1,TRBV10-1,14,CASSDFYSYNEQFF